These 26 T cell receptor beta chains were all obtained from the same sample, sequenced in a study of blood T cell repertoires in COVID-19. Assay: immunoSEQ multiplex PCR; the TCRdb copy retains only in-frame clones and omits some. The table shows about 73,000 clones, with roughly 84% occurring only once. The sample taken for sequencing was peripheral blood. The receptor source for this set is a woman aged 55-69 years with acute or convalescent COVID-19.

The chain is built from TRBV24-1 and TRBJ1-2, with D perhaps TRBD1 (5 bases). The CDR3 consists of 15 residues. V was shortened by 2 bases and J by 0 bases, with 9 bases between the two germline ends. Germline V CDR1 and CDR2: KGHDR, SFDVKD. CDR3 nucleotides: TGTGCCACCAGTGATTCCTCGACAGCTAACTATGGCTACACCTTC. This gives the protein CATSDSSTANYGYTF.

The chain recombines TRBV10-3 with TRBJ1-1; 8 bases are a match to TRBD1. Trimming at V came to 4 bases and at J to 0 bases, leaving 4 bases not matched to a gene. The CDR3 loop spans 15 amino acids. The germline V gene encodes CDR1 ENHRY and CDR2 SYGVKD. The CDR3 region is CAISGTGRVNTEAFF. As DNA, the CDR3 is TGTGCCATCAGTGGGACAGGGCGGGTGAACACTGAAGCTTTCTTT.

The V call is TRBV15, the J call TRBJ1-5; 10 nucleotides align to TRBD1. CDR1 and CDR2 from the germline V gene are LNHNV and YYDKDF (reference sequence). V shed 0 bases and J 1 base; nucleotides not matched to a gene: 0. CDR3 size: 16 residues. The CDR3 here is CATSRETGGSNQPQHF. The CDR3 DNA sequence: TGTGCCACCAGCAGAGAGACAGGGGGCAGCAATCAGCCCCAGCATTTT.

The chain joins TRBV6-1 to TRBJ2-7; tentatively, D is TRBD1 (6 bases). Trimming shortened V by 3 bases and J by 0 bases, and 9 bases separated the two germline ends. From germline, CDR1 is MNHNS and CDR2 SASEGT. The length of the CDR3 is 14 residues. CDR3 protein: CASSDTDSSYEQYF. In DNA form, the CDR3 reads TGTGCCAGCAGTGACACGGACAGCTCCTACGAGCAGTACTTC.

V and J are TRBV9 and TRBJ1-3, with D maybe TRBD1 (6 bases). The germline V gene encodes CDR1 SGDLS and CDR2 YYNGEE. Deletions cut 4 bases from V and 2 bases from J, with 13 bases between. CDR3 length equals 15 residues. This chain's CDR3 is CASSSTGLAGNTIYF. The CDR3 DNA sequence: TGTGCCAGCAGCTCCACAGGGTTGGCTGGAAACACCATATATTTT.

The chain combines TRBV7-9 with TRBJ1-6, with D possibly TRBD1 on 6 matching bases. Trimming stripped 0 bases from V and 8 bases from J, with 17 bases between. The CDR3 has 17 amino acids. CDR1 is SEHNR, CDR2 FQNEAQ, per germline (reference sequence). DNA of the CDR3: TGTGCCAGCAGCTTAGCGCAACAGGGATCCTACCATTCACCCCTCCACTTT. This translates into CASSLAQQGSYHSPLHF.

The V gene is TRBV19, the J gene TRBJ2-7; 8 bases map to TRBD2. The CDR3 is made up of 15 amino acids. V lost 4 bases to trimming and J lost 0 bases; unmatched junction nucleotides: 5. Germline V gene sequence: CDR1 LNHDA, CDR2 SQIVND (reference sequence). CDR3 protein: CASSTAGGGSYEQYF. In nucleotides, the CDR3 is TGTGCCAGTAGTACCGCCGGGGGGGGCTCCTACGAGCAGTACTTC.

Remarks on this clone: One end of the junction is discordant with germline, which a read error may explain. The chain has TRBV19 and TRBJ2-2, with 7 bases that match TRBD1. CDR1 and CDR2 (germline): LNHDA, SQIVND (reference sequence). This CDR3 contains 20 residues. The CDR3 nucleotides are TGTGCCAGTAGTATCCCTCCCCGGGACAGAGCCCGGCGGAACGCCGGGGAGCTGTTTTTT. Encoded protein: CASSIPPRDRARRNAGELFF.

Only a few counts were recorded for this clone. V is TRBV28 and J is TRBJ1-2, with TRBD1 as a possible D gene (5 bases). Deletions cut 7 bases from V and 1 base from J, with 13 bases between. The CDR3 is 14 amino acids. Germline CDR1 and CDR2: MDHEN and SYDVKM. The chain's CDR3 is CASTDTNLNYGYTF. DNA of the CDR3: TGTGCCAGCACGGACACAAACCTTAACTATGGCTACACCTTC.

The CDR3 DNA follows: TGTGCCAGCAGCTTAGCGCCTAGGTCTGGTGCCAACTATGGCTACACCTTC. This sequence encodes CASSLAPRSGANYGYTF. The rearrangement uses TRBV7-6 and TRBJ1-2, with D hard to call. Germline V gene lookup returns CDR1 SGHVS and CDR2 FNYEAQ. This CDR3 contains 17 residues. Trimming removed 0 bases from V and 2 bases from J, with 16 bases in between.

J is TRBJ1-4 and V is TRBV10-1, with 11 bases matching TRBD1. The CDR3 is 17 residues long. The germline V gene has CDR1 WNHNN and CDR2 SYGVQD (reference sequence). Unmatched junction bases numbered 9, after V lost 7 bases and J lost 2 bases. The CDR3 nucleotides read TGCGCCAGCACCAGGGGGGACAGGGGGAGGACTAATGAAAAACTGTTTTTT. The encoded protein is CASTRGDRGRTNEKLFF.

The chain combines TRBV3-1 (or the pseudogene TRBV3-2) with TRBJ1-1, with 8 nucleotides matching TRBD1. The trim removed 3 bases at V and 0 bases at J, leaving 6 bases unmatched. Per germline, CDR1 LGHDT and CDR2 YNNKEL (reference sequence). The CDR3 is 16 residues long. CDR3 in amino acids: CASSHSDRAMNTEAFF. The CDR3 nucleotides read TGTGCCAGCAGCCATTCGGACAGGGCGATGAACACTGAAGCTTTCTTT.

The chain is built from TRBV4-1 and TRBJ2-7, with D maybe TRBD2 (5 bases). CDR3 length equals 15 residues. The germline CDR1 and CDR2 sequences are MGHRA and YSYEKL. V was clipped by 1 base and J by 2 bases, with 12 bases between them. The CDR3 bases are TGCGCCAGCAGCCAAGGGGAAGGGAGCACCTACGAGCAGTACTTC. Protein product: CASSQGEGSTYEQYF.

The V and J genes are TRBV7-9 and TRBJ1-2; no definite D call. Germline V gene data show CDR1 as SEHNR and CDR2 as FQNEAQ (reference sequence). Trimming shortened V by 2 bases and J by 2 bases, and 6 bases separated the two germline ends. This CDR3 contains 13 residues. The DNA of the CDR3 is TGTGCCAGCAGCTTACCGGGGAACTATGGCTACACCTTC. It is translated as CASSLPGNYGYTF.

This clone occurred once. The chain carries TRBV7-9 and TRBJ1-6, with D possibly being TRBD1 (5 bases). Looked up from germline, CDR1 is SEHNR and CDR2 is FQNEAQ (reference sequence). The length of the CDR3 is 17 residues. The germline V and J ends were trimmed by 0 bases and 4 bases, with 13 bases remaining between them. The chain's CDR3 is CASSLARFSGYNSPLHF. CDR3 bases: TGTGCCAGCAGCTTAGCGAGGTTTTCAGGGTATAATTCACCCCTCCACTTT.

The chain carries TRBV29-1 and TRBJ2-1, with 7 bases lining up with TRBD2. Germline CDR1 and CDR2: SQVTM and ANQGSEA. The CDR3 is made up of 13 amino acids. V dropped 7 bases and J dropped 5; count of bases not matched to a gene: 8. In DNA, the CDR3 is TGCAGCGGAAGCGGGACTACAAACAATGAGCAGTTCTTC. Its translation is CSGSGTTNNEQFF.

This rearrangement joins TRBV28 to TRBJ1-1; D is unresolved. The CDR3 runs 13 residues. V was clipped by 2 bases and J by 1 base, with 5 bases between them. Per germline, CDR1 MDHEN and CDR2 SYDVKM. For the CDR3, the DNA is TGTGCCAGCAGTTTAATATCGAACACTGAAGCTTTCTTT. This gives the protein CASSLISNTEAFF.

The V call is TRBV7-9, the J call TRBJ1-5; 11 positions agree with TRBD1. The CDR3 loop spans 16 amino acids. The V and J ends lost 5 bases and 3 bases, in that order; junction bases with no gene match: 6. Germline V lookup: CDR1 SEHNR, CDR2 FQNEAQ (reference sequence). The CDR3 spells CASSHGQGAYNQPQHF. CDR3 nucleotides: TGTGCCAGCAGCCACGGACAGGGGGCTTACAATCAGCCCCAGCATTTT.

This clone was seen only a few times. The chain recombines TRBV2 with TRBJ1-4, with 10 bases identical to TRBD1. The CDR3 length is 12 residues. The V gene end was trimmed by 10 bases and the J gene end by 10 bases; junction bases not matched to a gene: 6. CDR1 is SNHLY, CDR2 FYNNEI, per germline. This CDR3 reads CAIRTGGTKLFF. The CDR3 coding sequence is TGTGCCATACGGACAGGGGGGACAAAACTGTTTTTT.

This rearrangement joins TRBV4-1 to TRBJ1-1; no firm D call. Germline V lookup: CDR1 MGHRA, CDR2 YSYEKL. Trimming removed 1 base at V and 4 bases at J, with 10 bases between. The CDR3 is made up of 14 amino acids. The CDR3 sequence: CASSQVSGSTEAFF. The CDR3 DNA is TGCGCCAGCAGCCAAGTGTCCGGGTCCACTGAAGCTTTCTTT.

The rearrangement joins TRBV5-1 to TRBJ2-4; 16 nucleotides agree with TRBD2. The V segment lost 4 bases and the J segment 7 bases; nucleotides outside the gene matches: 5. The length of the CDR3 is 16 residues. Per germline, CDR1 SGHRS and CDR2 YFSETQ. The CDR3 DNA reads TGCGCCAGCAGCCCCGGGACTAGCGGGGGGGCCAACATTCAGTACTTC. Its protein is CASSPGTSGGANIQYF.

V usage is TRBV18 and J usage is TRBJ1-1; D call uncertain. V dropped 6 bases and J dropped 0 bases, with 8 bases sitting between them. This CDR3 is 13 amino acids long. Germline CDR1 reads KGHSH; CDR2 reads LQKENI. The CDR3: CASSPAMNTEAFF. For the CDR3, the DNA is TGTGCCAGCTCCCCAGCTATGAACACTGAAGCTTTCTTT.

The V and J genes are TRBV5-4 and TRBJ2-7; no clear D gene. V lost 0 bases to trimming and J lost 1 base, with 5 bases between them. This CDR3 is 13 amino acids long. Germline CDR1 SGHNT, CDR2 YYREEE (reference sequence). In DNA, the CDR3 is TGTGCCAGCAGCTTGGTTAGTTCCTACGAGCAGTACTTC. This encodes CASSLVSSYEQYF.

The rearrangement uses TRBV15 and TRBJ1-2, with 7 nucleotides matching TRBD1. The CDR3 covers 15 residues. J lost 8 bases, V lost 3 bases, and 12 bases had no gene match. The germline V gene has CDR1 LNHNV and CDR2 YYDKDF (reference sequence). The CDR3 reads CATSRGPTGLQGYTF. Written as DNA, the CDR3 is TGTGCCACCAGCAGGGGACCGACAGGGCTACAAGGCTACACCTTC.

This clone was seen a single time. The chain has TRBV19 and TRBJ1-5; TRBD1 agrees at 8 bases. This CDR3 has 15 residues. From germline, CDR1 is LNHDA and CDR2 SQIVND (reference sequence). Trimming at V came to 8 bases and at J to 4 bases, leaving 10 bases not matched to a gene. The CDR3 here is CASSNGQGTNQPQHF. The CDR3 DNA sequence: TGTGCCAGTTCGAACGGACAGGGAACTAATCAGCCCCAGCATTTT.

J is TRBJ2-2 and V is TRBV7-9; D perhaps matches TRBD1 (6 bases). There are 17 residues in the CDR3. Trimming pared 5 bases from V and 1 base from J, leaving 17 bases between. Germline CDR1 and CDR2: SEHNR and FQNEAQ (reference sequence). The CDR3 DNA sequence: TGTGCCAGCAGCCTGGCCGGACAGTTTATGAACACCGGGGAGCTGTTTTTT. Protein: CASSLAGQFMNTGELFF. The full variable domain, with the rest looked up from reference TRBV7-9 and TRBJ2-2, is DTGVSQNPRHKITKRGQNVTFRCDPISEHNRLYWYRQTLGQGPEFLTYFQNEAQLEKSRLLSDRFSAERPKGSFSTLEIQRTEQGDSAMYLCASSLAGQFMNTGELFFGEGSRLTVL.